This T cell receptor beta chain was captured by sequencing in a study of blood T cell repertoires in COVID-19. The table came from immunoSEQ multiplex PCR; TCRdb's copy has only in-frame clones and leaves some out. The sample comprises more than 200,000 clones, less than 90% of which are singletons, and 2% to 2.5% rests with the top ten. The CDR3 has 12 amino acids. In germline, CDR1 is SGHRS, CDR2 YFSETQ. V was shortened by 4 bases and J by 3 bases, with 7 bases between the two germline ends. This chain connects TRBV5-1 to TRBJ2-5; a possible D gene is TRBD2 (5 bases). The specimen sequenced was peripheral blood. The clonotype comes from a woman aged 45-60 years with acute or convalescent COVID-19. CDR3 in DNA: TGCGCCAGCAGCCAGAGGGAAGAGACCCAGTACTTC. It translates to CASSQREETQYF.